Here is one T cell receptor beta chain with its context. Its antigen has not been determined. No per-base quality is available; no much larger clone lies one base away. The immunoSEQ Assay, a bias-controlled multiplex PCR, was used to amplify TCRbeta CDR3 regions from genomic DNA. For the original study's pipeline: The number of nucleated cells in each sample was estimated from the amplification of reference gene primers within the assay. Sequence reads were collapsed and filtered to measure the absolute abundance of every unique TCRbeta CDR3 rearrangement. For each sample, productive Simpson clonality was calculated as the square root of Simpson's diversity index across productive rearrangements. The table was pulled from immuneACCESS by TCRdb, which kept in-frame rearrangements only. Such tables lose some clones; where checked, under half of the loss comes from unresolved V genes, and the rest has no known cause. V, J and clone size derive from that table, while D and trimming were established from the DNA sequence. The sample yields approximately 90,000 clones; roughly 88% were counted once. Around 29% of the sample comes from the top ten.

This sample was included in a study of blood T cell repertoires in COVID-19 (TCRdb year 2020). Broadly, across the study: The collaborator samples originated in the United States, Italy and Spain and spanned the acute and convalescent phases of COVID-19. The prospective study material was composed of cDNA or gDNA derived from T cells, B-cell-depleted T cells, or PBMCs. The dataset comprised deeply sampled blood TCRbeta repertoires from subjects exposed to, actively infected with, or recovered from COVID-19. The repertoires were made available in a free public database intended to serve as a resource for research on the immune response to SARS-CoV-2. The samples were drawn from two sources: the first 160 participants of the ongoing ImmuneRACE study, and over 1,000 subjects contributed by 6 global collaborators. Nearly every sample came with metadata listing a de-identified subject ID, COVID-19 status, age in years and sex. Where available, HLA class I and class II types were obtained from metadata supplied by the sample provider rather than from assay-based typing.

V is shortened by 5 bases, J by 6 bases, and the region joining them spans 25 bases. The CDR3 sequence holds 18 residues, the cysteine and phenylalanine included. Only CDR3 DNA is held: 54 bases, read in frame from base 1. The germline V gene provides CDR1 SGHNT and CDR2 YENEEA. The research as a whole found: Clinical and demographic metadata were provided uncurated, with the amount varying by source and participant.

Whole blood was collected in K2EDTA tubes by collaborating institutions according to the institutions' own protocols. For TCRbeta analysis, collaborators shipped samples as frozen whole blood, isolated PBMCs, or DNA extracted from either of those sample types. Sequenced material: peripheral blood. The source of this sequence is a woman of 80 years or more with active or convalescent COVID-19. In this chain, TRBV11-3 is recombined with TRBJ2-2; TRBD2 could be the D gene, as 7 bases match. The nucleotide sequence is TGTGCCAGCAGCGACAGGACCAATTGGGGAGGGAATGCCGGGGAGCTGTTTTTT. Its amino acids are CASSDRTNWGGNAGELFF.